The 6 T cell receptor beta chains below come from one sample, sequenced in a study of OX40 agonist ivuxolimab in advanced cancers. The table came from immunoSEQ multiplex PCR; TCRdb's copy has only in-frame clones and leaves some out. This sample has about 60,000 clones, with approximately 86% found just once. Sequencing used CD4+ or CD8+ T cells sorted from blood, obtained in a trial of the OX40 agonist ivuxolimab. These receptors came from an adult with an advanced solid tumor such as melanoma, head and neck, liver or kidney cancer.

The genes are TRBV9 and TRBJ2-5, with D perhaps matching TRBD1 (6 bases). Trimming pared 0 bases from V and 5 bases from J, leaving 14 bases between. Germline V gene data show CDR1 as SGDLS and CDR2 as YYNGEE. There are 15 residues in the CDR3. The DNA of the CDR3 is TGTGCCAGCAGCGTAGCCCCAGGGGCAGGGGAGACCCAGTACTTC. Protein product: CASSVAPGAGETQYF.

The chain is built from TRBV27 and TRBJ2-6; D unresolved. The CDR3 totals 14 residues. V lost 3 bases and J 0 bases, leaving 3 bases between the germline ends. Looked up from germline, CDR1 is MNHEY and CDR2 is SMNVEV (reference sequence). The CDR3 reads CASSFNSGANVLTF. The CDR3 DNA follows: TGTGCCAGCAGTTTCAACTCTGGGGCCAACGTCCTGACTTTC.

This clone was found a few times. The rearrangement uses TRBV27 and TRBJ1-5; D is ambiguous. Trimming removed 0 bases from V and 11 bases from J, with 14 bases in between. The length of the CDR3 is 14 residues. CDR1 is MNHEY, CDR2 SMNVEV, per germline (reference sequence). CDR3 sequence (DNA): TGTGCCAGCAGTTTATCGAGTGCGGGGTCGTCCCAGCATTTT. Translating gives CASSLSSAGSSQHF.

The table lists this clone with a count of one. This chain links TRBV5-1 with TRBJ2-7; D is possibly TRBD1 or TRBD2 (6 bases each). The CDR3 spans 14 residues. Germline assignment: CDR1 SGHRS and CDR2 YFSETQ. V was clipped by 5 bases and J by 0 bases, with 12 bases between them. The CDR3 loop is CASSNREVSYEQYF. For the CDR3, the DNA is TGCGCCAGCAGTAACAGGGAGGTCTCCTACGAGCAGTACTTC.

The rearrangement links TRBV28 to TRBJ2-2; maybe TRBD2 (5 bases). The germline gives CDR1 MDHEN, CDR2 SYDVKM. Trimming removed 1 base from V and 7 bases from J, with 10 bases in between. The CDR3 consists of 14 residues. CDR3 residues: CASSLSEAGGELFF. The DNA of the CDR3 is TGTGCCAGCAGTTTATCAGAGGCGGGCGGGGAGCTGTTTTTT.

This clone occurred once. The CDR3 here is CASSWGQGYGYTF. CDR3 in DNA: TGTGCCAGCAGCTGGGGACAGGGTTATGGCTACACCTTC. The rearrangement joins TRBV28 to TRBJ1-2; 9 bases fit TRBD1. Trimming removed 6 bases from V and 5 bases from J; junction bases left unmatched: 4. CDR1 is MDHEN and CDR2 is SYDVKM in the germline V gene. CDR3 length: 13 amino acids.